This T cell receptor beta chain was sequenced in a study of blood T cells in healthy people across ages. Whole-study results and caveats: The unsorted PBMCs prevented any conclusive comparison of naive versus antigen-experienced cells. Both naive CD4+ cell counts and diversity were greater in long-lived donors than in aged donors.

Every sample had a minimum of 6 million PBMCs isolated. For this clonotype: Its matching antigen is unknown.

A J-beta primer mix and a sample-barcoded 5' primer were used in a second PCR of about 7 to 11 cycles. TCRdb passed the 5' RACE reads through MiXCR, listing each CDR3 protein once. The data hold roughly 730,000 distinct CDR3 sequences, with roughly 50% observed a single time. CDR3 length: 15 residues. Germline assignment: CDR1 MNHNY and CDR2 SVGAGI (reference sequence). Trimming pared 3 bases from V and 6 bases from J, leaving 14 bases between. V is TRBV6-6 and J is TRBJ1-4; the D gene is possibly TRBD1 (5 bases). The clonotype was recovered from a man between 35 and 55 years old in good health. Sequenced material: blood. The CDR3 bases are TGTGCCAGCAGTTATGACAGACCTTTAGATGAAAAACTGTTTTTT. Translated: CASSYDRPLDEKLFF.